This entry concerns a single TCR beta chain. Each CDR3 protein is one row after TCRdb ran MiXCR on the RT-PCR reads. The sample records 700,000 to 900,000 distinct CDR3 sequences, around 21% being singletons. The source of the sample is a study of response to subunit inactivated influenza vaccine. The specimen comprised PBMCs from blood, sampled roughly 5 days after vaccination. The TCR sequence derives from a man aged 50-59 years who received an inactivated influenza vaccine.

The DNA for the CDR3 is TGTGCCAGCACATTCAGCGGGAGAATCGTCTATGAGCAGTTCTTC. This translates into CASTFSGRIVYEQFF. The V gene is TRBV7-9, the J gene TRBJ2-1, with 8 bases fitting TRBD2. After removal of 7 bases from V and 8 bases from J, the junction contained 13 bases not matched to a gene. The germline V gene encodes CDR1 SEHNR and CDR2 FQNEAQ (reference sequence). The CDR3 has 15 residues.